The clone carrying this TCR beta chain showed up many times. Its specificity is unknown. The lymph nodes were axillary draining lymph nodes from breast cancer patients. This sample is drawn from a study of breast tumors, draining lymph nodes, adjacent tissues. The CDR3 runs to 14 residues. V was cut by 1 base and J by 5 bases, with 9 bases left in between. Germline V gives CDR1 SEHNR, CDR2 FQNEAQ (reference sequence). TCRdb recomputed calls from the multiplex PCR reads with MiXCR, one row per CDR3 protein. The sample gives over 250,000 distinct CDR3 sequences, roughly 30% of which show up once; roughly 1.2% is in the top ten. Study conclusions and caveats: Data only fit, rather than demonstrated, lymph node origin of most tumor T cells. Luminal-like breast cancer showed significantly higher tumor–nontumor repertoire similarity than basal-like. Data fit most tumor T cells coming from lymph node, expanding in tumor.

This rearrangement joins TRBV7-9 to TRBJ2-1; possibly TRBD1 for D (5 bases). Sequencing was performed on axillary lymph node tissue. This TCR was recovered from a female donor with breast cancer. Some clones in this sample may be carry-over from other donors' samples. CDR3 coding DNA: TGTGCCAGCAGCTTAGTTTCGGACAACAATGAGCAGTTCTTC. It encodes CASSLVSDNNEQFF.